This TCR beta chain stems from a study of blood T cell repertoires in COVID-19. This clone has just a few counts. The CDR3 runs to 11 residues. Germline CDR1 DFQATT, CDR2 SNEGSKA (reference sequence). V lost 4 bases and J lost 1, with 4 bases in between. Produced via immunoSEQ multiplex PCR; TCRdb's table is partial and in-frame only. The sample has 150,000 to 200,000 clones, over 75% seen once. Sequencing input: peripheral blood. The V call is TRBV20-1, the J call TRBJ1-2; unclear D gene. The origin of this receptor is a man aged 35 to 55 with active or convalescent COVID-19. The CDR3 DNA reads as TGCAGTGCTACAGTTAACTATGGCTACACCTTC. Protein product: CSATVNYGYTF.